The clone carrying this T cell receptor beta chain has only a few counts. What it binds is not known. This sample is drawn from a study of glioma-infiltrating T cells. The study, taken as a whole, reports: CDR3 overlap between tissue and blood was very small. Non-neoplastic patients had below-expected tissue-blood divergence, while all gliomas exceeded expectation.

The iRepertoire nested amplicon-rescue multiplex PCR amplified TCR alpha and beta CDR3s from RNA. Tissue mRNA or PBMC total RNA, roughly 85-450 ng, went into one-step reverse transcription and amplification. TCRdb itself ran the multiplex PCR reads through MiXCR, one entry per CDR3 protein. The sample lists about 21,000 distinct CDR3 sequences; under 30% were seen once. The CDR3 has 17 residues. Looked up from germline, CDR1 is LGHNA and CDR2 is YSLEER. With 0 bases clipped from V and 1 base from J, the junction kept 4 bases outside the gene matches. Sequencing was performed on glioma tissue, nonneoplastic brain tissue, or PBMCs (not recorded which). V gene TRBV4-3 combines with J gene TRBJ2-3; 10 nucleotides align to TRBD2. This clonotype was obtained from a human donor with low-grade glioma or glioblastoma, undergoing nonglioma brain surgery, or in good health (not recorded which). This CDR3 is CASSQELTSGGTDTQYF. CDR3 in DNA: TGCGCCAGCAGCCAAGAGCTTACTAGCGGGGGCACAGATACGCAGTATTTT.